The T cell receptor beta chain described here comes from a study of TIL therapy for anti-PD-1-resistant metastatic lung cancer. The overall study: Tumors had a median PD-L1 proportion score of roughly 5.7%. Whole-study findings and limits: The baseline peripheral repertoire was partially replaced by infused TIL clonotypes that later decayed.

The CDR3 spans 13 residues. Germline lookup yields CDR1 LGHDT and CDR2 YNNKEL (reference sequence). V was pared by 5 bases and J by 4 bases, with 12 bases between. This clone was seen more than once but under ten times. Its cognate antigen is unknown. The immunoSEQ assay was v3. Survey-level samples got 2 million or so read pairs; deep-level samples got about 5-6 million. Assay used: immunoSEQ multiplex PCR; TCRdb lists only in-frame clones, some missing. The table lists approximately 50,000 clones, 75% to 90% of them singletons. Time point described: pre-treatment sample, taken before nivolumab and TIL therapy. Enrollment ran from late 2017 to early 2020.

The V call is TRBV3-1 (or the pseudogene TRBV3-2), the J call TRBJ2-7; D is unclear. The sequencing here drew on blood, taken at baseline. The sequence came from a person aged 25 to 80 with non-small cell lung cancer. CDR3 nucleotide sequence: TGTGCCAGCAGCTCCCGTCTACCATACGAGCAGTACTTC. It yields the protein CASSSRLPYEQYF.